This TCR beta chain originates from a study of blood T cell repertoires in COVID-19. At the level of the study: COVID-19 samples collected from the United States, Italy and Spain covered acute and convalescent phases. Sample material is recorded as cDNA or gDNA derived from T cells, B-cell-depleted T cells, or PBMCs.

This CDR3 region has 14 residues. Looked up from germline, CDR1 is MNHEY and CDR2 is SVGAGI. The trim removed 2 bases at V and 7 bases at J, leaving 5 bases unmatched. Source study methods: Amplified reference gene primers provided the basis for estimating nucleated cell counts. Some clones are missing from TCRdb's copy, which holds only in-frame ones; the method was immunoSEQ multiplex PCR. V and J calls and clone size are as listed in that table; D and trimming were resolved from the DNA. The repertoire holds some 74,000 clones, approximately 78% seen once, with approximately 4.4% in the top ten. Sequencing was done on a sample of peripheral blood. The chain joins TRBV6-5 to TRBJ1-2; 9 bases agree with TRBD1. This TCR came from a woman older than 75 with active or convalescent COVID-19. CDR3 DNA sequence: TGTGCCAGCAGTTACCAGGACAGGGGAGGTGGCTACACCTTC. Its translation: CASSYQDRGGGYTF.